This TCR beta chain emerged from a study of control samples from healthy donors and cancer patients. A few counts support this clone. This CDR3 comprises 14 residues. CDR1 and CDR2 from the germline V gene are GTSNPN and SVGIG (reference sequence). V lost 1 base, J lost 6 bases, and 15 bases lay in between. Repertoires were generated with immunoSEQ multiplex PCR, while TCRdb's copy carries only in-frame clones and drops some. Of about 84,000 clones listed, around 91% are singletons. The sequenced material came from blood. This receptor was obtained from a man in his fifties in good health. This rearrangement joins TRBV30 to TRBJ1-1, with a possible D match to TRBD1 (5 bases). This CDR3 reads CAWSAISGTAEAFF. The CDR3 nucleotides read TGTGCCTGGAGTGCCATTTCAGGGACGGCTGAAGCTTTCTTT.